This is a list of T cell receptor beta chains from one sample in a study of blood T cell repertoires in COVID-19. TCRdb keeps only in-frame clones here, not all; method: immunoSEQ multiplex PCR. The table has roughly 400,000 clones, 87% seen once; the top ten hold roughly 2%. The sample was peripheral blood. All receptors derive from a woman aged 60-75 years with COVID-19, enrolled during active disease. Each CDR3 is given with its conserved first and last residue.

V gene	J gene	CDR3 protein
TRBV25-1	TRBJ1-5	CASSEFRDDQPQHF
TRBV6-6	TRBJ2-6	CASSPAPGQGGRASGANVLTF
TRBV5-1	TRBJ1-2	CASSIGDRGWDGYTF
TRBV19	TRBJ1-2	CASSISAGGNDGYTF
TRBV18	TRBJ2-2	CASRPGTRAGELFF
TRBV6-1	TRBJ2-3	CASSETQGGRQNTQYF
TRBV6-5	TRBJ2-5	CASRQQGRETQYF
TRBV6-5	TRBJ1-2	CASSLGQGVDGYTF
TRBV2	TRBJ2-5	CASSPATSGVQETQYF
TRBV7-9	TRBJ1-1	CASSLTGQGAAFF
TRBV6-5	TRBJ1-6	CASSYSPRGNSPLHF
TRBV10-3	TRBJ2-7	CASAFGDSYEQYF
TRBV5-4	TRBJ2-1	CASSSVGGRDEQFF
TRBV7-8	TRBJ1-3	CASSLAELSGNTIYF
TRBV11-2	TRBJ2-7	CASSSPSGSTPYEQYF
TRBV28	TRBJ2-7	CASSFPLGSTYEQYF
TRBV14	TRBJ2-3	CASSQVRLTDTQYF
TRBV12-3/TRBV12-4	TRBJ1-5	CASRDRLNQPQHF
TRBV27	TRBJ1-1	CASSFTVLNTEAFF
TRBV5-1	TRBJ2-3	CASSLGDTRDTQYF
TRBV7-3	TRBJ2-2	CASSIRLVGTGELFF
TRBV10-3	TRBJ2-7	CAISGGTGEYEQYF
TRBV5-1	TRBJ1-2	CASTWIMGGNYGYTF
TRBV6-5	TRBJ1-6	CASSYSLRSDNSPLHF
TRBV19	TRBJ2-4	CASSITGGVNIQYF
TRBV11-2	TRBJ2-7	CASSLETVDEQYF
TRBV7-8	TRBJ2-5	CASSRRDRGETQYF
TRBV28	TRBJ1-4	CASSSGQGVGTNEKLFF
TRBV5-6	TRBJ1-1	CASSRDRANTEAFF
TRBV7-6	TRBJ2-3	CASSHPRGGLAGGRGTDTQYF
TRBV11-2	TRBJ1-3	CASSPGGRQGRDTIYF
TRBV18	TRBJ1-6	CASSPGSENSPLHF
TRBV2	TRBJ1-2	CASSLRQGRGYTF
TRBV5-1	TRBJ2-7	CASSASGAYEQYF
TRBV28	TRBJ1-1	CASSPLGTEAFF
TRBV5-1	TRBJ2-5	CASSPGLAGVGVKTQYF
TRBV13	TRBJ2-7	CASRKTGSTYEQYF
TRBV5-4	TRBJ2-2	CASSSRLGPGELFF
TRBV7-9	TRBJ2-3	CASSHGLAGGRADTQYF